The T cell receptor (beta chain) described here comes from a study of blood T cell repertoires in COVID-19. About the study: From T cells, B-cell-depleted T cells, or PBMCs came the material, which was cDNA or gDNA.

Participant reports of clinical history set cohort assignment. Someone with COVID-19 had been met by exposed participants within 2 weeks before study entry. V lost 3 bases and J lost 6; bases outside the gene matches: 10. Germline V lookup: CDR1 MDHEN, CDR2 SYDVKM. The CDR3 is 17 residues long. Data came from immunoSEQ multiplex PCR; TCRdb stores just in-frame clones and leaves some out. The sample shows about 300,000 clones, around 85% of them seen only once. This clonotype was obtained from a woman aged 25 to 39 who had been exposed to COVID-19. Input material: PBMCs or T cells enriched from blood (not recorded which). The rearrangement uses TRBV28 and TRBJ2-7; 14 bases agree with TRBD2. CDR3 in amino acids: CASSFPIGTSGGGEQYF. CDR3 nucleotide sequence: TGTGCCAGCAGTTTTCCAATCGGGACTAGCGGGGGCGGCGAGCAGTACTTC.